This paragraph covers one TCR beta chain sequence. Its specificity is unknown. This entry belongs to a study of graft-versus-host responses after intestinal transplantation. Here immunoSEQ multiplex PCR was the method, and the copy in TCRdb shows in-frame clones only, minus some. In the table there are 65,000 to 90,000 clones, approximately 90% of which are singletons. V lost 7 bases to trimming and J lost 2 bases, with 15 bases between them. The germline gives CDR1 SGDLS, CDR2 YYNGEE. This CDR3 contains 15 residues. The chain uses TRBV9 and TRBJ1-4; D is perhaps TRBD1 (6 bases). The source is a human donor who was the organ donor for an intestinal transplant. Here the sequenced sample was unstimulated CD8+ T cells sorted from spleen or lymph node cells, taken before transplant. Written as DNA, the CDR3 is TGTGCCAGCGACCCCACGGGGGCTACTAATGAAAAACTGTTTTTT. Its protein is CASDPTGATNEKLFF. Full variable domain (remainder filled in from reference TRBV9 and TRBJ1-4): DSGVTQTPKHLITATGQRVTLRCSPRSGDLSVYWYQQSLDQGLQFLIQYYNGEERAKGNILERFSAQQFPDLHSELNLSSLELGDSALYFCASDPTGATNEKLFFGSGTQLSVL.